This entry lists 2 T cell receptor beta chains sequenced from one sample in a study of shared clonotypes between healthy human individuals. Naive CD8 cells were CD45RO-negative, positively selected for CCR7, excluding terminally differentiated effector memory CD45RA+ cells. Generated by immunoSEQ multiplex PCR, the TCRdb table keeps only in-frame clones and is missing some. This sample carries millions of clones, less than 95% of them seen once, and the ten largest clones take roughly 1%. Sequences were obtained from naive CD8+ T cells sorted from blood. These receptors all come from a man younger than 30 in good health.

The V and J genes are TRBV4-3 and TRBJ2-2; D possibly corresponds to TRBD1 (6 bases). V was shortened by 4 bases and J by 3 bases, with 15 bases between the two germline ends. Germline V gives CDR1 LGHNA, CDR2 YSLEER. CDR3 size: 16 residues. The CDR3 DNA reads as TGCGCCAGCAGCCCCGTAACAGGGCTTGACACCGGGGAGCTGTTTTTT. Translation: CASSPVTGLDTGELFF.

This chain uses TRBV5-1 with TRBJ1-4, with a weak D call TRBD1 (6 bases). This CDR3 has 17 amino acids. Trimming shortened V by 1 base and J by 1 base, and 14 bases separated the two germline ends. Germline CDR1 and CDR2: SGHRS and YFSETQ. CDR3 region: CASSLWDIGETNEKLFF. The CDR3 region has the DNA TGCGCCAGCAGCTTGTGGGACATCGGAGAAACTAATGAAAAACTGTTTTTT.